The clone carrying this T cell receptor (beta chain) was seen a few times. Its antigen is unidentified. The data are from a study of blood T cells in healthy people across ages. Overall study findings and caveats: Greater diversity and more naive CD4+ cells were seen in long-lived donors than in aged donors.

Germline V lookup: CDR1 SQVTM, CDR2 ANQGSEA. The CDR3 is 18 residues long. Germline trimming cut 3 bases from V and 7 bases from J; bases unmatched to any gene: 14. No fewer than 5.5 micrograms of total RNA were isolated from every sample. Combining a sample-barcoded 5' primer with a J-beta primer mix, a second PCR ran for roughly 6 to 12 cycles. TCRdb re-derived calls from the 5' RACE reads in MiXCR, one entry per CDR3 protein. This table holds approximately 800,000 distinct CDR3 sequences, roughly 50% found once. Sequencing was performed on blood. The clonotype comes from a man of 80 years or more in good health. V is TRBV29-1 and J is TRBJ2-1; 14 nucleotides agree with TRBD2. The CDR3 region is CSVDPGLAGDGGRNEQFF. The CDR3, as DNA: TGCAGCGTTGATCCGGGACTAGCGGGAGACGGAGGTCGGAATGAGCAGTTCTTC.